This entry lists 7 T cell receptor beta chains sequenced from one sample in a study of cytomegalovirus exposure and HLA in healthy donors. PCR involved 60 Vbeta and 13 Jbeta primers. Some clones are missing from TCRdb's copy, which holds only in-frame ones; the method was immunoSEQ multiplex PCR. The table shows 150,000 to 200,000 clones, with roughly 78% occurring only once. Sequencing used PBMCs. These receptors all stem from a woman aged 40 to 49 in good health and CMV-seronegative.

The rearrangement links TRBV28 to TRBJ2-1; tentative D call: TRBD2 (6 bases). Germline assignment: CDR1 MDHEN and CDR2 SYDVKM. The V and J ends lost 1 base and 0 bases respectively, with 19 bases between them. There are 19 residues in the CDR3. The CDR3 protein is CASSLYLKPGVSSYNEQFF. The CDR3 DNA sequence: TGTGCCAGCAGTTTATACCTTAAGCCGGGGGTAAGCTCCTACAATGAGCAGTTCTTC.

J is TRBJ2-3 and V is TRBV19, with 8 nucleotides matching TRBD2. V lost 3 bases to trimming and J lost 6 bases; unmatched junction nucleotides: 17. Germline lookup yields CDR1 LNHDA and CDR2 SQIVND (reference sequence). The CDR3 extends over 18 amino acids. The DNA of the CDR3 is TGTGCCAGTAGTATTCCCAAGGCCGGGACTAGAAGACCTGATACGCAGTATTTT. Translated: CASSIPKAGTRRPDTQYF.

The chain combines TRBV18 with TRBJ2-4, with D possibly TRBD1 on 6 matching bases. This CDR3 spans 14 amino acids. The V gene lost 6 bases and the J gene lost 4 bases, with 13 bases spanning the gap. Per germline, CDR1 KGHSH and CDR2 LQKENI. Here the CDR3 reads CASSQTGGKNIQYF. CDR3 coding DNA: TGTGCCAGCTCTCAGACAGGAGGAAAAAACATTCAGTACTTC.

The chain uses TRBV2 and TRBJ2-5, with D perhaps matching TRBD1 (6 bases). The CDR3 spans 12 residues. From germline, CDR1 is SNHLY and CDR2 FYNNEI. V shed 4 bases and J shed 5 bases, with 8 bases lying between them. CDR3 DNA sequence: TGTGCCAGCAGTGGGGACACGGAGACCCAGTACTTC. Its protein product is CASSGDTETQYF.

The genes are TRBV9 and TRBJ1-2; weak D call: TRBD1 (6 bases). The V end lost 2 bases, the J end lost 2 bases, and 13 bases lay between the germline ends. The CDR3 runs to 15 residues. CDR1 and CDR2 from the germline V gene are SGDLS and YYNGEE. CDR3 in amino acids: CASSVQGRLNYGYTF. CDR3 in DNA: TGTGCCAGCAGCGTCCAGGGGCGCCTCAACTATGGCTACACCTTC. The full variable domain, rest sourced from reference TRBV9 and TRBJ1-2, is DSGVTQTPKHLITATGQRVTLRCSPRSGDLSVYWYQQSLDQGLQFLIQYYNGEERAKGNILERFSAQQFPDLHSELNLSSLELGDSALYFCASSVQGRLNYGYTFGSGTRLTVV.

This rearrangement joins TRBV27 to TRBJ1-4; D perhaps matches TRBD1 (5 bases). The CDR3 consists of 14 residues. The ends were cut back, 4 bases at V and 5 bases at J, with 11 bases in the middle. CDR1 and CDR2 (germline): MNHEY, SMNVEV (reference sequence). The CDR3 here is CASSSAGKNEKLFF. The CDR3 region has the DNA TGTGCCAGCAGTTCGGCAGGGAAGAATGAAAAACTGTTTTTT.

This CDR3 is CASSLGSSGGFYNEQFF. As DNA, the CDR3 is TGCGCCAGCAGCTTGGGATCCAGCGGAGGATTCTACAATGAGCAGTTCTTC. The genes are TRBV5-1 and TRBJ2-1, with D possibly matching TRBD2 (5 bases). Per the germline V gene, CDR1 is SGHRS and CDR2 is YFSETQ. Trimming cost V 0 bases and J 3 bases, with 16 bases left between them. The CDR3 sequence is 17 residues long.